This entry features one T cell receptor (beta chain) sequence. This clonotype has more than one count but fewer than ten. The clone's antigen remains unknown. The sample holds no much larger clone one base away, and base qualities are not on file. The sample belongs to a study of tumor-infiltrating lymphocytes in primary liver carcinoma (dated by TCRdb to about 2017). Concerning the study at large: Between late 2015 and March 2016, several patients in China with histopathologically diagnosed primary liver carcinoma had surgical resection. Of the five patients (three men and two women, aged 30 to 69 years), four had hepatocellular carcinoma and one had combined HCC and intrahepatic cholangiocarcinoma. The five patients had tumors staged T1-T3 N0M0, with maximum diameters ranging from about 4.2 to 11 cm. Roughly 3.5 to 8 million productive TCRbeta reads were obtained per sample, and no significant difference in read depth was found between tissue types. The study combined TCRbeta repertoire sequencing, expression microarrays and whole-exome sequencing across five regions of each liver tumor, with adjacent normal tissue and blood. TCRbeta repertoire sequencing covered roughly 35 specimens from 5 patients: around 25 tumor regions, 5 adjacent noncancerous liver tissues and 5 peripheral blood samples. Technical replicate repertoires showed high reproducibility, with mean shared-clone rates about 0.91 and correlation coefficients above 0.98.

CDR1 and CDR2 (MNHEY, SVGAGI) derive from the germline V gene. Trimming removed 2 bases from V and 7 bases from J, leaving 12 bases between the germline ends. From the cysteine through the phenylalanine, the CDR3 covers 14 amino acids. Only CDR3 DNA remains: 42 bases, in frame from the first base. Beyond this particular receptor, the publication reports: Only five patients were included in the study, and the authors note that the findings should be validated in a larger study. Comparison of CD4+ and CD8+ T cell repertoires was precluded by the use of bulk unsorted samples. A significantly larger repertoire fraction was made up by the top 250 clones in tumors than in blood (p = 0.039). Only the TCR beta chain was sequenced, which likely underestimates true repertoire diversity because unpaired alpha chains were not captured. Repertoire overlap was higher between tumor regions (mean roughly 35%) than tumor-adjacent (around 17%) or tumor-blood (approximately 14%) pairs, consistent with antigen-driven expansion.

TCRbeta-specific cDNA was reverse-transcribed from about 500 ng total RNA using a constant-region primer and ProtoScript II reverse transcriptase. Construction of the TCRbeta libraries relied on three nested rounds of multiplex PCR, following a slightly modified ARM-PCR procedure. The first two PCR rounds used multiplex TRBV1-TRBV30 forward primers with a Cbeta reverse primer, each for about 9 cycles. Sample barcodes and Illumina adapters were added in a final 25-cycle PCR with Deep VentR polymerase. Amplicons of 200-500 bp were gel-purified with a QIAquick gel extraction kit before sequencing. An Illumina HiSeq 2500 was used to sequence the TCRbeta amplicons with 250-bp paired-end reads. The source study handled its data this way. To recover full CDR3 sequences, reads were quality-trimmed using Trimmomatic v0.33 and paired reads were then merged using FLASH v1.2.11. V, D and J germline segments were assigned to the rearranged TCRbeta sequences using MiGEC v1.2.1b. VDJtools v1.0.0 computed clonotype statistics and Shannon-Wiener diversity indices. Except for diversity analysis, only each sample's 250 most abundant clonotypes were used in subsequent analyses to reduce sampling bias. The public reads were quality trimmed at Q25 with fastp and then assembled into clones with MiXCR by TCRdb, keeping productive beta chains. For every CDR3 protein sequence, its rows merge into one entry that carries the most common genes and DNA. The authors' filters were not applied to this entry. For this sample the table gives approximately 330,000 distinct CDR3 sequences, of which around three fifths were detected only once. The ten largest clonotypes hold 6.5% of the sample.

RNA from unsorted whole blood was extracted with TRIzol reagent, and germline DNA was obtained with the DNeasy Blood & Tissue kit. At the time of sampling, the patients had chronic HBV infection and had not received any treatment. Approximately 3.9 milliliters of peripheral blood were collected into K2EDTA tubes before surgery. This sequence was found in a man aged 40-49 years with primary liver carcinoma and hepatitis B virus infection. The sequencing sample was made of peripheral blood. The chain is assembled from TRBV6-5 and TRBJ2-4; the D assignment is uncertain and may be TRBD1 or TRBD2, with 6 bases supporting each. The CDR3: CASSYGIGGNIQYF. The sequenced DNA is TGTGCCAGCAGTTACGGGATAGGGGGGAACATTCAGTACTTC.